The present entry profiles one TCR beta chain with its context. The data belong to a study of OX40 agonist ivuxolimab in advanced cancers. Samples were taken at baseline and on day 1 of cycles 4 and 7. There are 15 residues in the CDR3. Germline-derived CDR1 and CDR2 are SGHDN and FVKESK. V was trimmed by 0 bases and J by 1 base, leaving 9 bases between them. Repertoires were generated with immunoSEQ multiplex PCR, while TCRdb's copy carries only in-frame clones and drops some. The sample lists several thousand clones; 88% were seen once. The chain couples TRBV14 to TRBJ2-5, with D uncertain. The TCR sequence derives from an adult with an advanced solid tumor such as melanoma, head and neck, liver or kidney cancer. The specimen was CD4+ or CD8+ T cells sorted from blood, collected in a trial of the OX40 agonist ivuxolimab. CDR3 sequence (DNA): TGTGCCAGCAGCCAAGAGTACAACATCCAAGAGACCCAGTACTTC. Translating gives CASSQEYNIQETQYF.